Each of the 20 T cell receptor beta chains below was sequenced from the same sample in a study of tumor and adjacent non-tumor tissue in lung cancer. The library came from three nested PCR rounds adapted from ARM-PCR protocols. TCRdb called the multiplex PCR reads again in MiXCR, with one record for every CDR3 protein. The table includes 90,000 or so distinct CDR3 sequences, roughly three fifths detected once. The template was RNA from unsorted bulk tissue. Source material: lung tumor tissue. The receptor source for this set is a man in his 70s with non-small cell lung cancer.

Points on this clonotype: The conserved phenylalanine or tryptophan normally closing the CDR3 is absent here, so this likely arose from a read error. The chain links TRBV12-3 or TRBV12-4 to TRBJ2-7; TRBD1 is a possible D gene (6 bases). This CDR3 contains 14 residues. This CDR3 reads CTSSFSGVDYKQYL. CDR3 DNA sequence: TGTACCAGCAGTTTCTCAGGGGTAGACTACAAGCAGTACCTT.

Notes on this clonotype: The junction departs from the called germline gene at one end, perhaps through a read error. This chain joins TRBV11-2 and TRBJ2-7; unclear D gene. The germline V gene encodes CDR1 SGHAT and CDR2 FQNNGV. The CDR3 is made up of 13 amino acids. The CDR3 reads CACSLDPWYEQYF. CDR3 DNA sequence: TGTGCCTGCAGCTTAGATCCATGGTACGAGCAGTATTTC.

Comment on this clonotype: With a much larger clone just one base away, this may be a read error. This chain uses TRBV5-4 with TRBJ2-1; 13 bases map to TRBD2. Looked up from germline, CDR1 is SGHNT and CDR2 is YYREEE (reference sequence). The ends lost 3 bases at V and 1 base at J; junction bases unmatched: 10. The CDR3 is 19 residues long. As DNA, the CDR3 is TGTGCCAGCAGCTCGGATGGGACTAGCGGGATTCGATCCTACAATGAGCAGTTCTTC. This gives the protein CASSSDGTSGIRSYNEQFF.

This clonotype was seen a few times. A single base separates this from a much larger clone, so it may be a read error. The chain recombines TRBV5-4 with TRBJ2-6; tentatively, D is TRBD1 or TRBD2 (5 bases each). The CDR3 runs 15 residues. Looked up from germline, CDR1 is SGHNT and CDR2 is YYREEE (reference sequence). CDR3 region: CASSLGGAGANVLAF. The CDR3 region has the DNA TGTGCCAGCAGCTTGGGAGGGGCTGGGGCCAACGTCCTGGCTTTC.

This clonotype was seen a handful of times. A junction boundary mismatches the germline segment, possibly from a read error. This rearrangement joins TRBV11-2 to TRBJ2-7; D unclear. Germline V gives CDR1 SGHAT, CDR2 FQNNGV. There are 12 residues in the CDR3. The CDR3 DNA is TGCGCCAGCAGCTTAATCAGCAACGAGAAGTACTTC. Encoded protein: CASSLISNEKYF.

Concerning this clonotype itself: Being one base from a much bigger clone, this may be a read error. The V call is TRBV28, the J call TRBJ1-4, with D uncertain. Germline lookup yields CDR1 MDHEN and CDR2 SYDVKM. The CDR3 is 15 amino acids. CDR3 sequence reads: CAGSSNDRADEKLFF. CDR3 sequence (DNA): TGTGCCGGCAGTTCTAACGACCGGGCTGACGAAAAACTGTTTTTT.

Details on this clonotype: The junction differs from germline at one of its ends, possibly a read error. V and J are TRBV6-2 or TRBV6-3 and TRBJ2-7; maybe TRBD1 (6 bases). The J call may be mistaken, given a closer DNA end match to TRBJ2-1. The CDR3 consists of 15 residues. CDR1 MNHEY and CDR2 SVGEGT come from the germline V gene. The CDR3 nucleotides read TGTCCCAGCAGTGACCCGACAGGTAGCCCCTACGAGCAGTTCTTC. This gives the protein CPSSDPTGSPYEQFF.

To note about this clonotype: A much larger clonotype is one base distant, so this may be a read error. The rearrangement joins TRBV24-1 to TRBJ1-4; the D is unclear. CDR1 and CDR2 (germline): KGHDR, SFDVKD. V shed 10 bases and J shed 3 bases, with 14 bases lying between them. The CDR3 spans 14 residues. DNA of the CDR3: TGTGCCACAAGTCCCCGGCGGGCTAATGAAAAACTGTTTTTT. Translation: CATSPRRANEKLFF.

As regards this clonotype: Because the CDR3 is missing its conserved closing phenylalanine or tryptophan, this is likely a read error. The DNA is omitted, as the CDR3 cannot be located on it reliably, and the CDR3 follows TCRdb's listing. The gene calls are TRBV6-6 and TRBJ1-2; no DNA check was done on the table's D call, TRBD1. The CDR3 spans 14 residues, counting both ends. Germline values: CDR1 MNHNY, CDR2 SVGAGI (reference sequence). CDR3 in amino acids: CTRVGQGANYVYIV.

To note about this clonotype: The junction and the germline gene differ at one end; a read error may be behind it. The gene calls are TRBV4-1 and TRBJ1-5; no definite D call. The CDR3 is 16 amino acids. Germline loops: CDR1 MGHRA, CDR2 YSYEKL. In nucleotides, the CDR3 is TGCGTCAGCAGCCAAGTGGGAACAGAAGGGTGGCAGCCCCAGCATTTT. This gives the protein CVSSQVGTEGWQPQHF.

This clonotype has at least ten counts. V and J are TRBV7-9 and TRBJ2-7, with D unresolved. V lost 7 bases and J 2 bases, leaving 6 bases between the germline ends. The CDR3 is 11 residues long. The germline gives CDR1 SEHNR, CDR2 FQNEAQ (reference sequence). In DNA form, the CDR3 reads TGTGCCAGCATGTCTACCTACGAGCAGTACTTC. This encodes CASMSTYEQYF.

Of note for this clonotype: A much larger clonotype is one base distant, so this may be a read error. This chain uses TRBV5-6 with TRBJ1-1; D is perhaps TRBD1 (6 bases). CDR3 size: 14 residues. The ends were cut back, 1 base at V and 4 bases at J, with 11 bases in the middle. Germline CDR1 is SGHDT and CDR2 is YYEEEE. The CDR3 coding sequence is TGTGCCAGCAGCTTGAACAGGGTAAGCACTGAAGCTTTCTTT. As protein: CASSLNRVSTEAFF.

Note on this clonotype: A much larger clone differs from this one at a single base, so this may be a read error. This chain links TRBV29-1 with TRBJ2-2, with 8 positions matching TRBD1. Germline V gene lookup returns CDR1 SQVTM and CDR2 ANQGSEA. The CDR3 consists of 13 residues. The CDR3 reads CSGRTGNIGELFF. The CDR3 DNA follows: TGCAGCGGACGGACAGGGAACATCGGGGAGCTGTTTTTT.

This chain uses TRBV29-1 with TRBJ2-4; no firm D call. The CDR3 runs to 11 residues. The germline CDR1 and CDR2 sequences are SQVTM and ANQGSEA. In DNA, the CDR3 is TGCACTACCAAGTCTTCGGACATTCAGTACTTC. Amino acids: CTTKSSDIQYF.

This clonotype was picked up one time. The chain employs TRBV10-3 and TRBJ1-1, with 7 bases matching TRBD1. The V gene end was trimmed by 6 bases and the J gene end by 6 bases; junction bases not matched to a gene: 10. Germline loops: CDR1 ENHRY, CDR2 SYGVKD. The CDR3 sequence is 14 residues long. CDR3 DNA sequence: TGTGCCATCAGCGTCTCACAGGGGTCGGCTGAAGCTTTCTTT. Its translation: CAISVSQGSAEAFF.

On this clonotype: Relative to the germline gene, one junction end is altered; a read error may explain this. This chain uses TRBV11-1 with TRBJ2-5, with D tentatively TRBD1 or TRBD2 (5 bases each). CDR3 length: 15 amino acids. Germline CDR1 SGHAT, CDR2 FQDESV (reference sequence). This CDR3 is CTSSPRGRVFETQYF. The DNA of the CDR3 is TGTACCAGCAGCCCCCGGGGCAGGGTTTTTGAGACCCAGTATTTC. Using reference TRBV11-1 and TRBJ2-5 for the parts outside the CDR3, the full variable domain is EAEVAQSPRYKITEKSQAVAFWCDPISGHATLYWYRQILGQGPELLVQFQDESVVDDSQLPKDRFSAERLKGVDSTLKIQPAELGDSAMYLCTSSPRGRVFETQYFGPGTRLLVL.

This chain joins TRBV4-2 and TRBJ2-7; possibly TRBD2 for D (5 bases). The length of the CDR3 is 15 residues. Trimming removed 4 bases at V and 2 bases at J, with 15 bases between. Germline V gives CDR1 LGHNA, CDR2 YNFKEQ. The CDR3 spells CASSPLAGGTYEQYF. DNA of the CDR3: TGTGCCAGCAGCCCCCTGGCGGGCGGAACCTACGAGCAGTACTTC.

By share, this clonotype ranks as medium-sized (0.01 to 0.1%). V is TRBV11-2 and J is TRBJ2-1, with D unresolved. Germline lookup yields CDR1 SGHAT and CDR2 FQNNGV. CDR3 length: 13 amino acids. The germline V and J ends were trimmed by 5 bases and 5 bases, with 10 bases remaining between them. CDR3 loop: CASSPLRNNEQFF. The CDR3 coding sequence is TGTGCCAGCAGCCCATTGAGAAACAATGAGCAGTTCTTC.

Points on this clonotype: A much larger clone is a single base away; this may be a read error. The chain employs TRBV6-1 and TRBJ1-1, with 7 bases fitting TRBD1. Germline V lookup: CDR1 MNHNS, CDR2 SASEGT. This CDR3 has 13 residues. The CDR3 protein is CTSSRTGDTEAFF. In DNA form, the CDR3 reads TGTACCAGCTCCAGGACAGGCGACACTGAAGCTTTCTTT.

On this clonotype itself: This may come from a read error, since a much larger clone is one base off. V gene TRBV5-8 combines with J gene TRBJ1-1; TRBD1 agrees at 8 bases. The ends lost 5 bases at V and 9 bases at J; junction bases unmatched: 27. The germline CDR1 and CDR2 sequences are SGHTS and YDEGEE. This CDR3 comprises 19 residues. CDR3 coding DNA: TGTGCCAGCAGTCCCGCCCGAAGACAGGGGCGCAGGTGGTACGCTAAAGCTTTCTTT. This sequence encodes CASSPARRQGRRWYAKAFF.